This entry lists 21 T cell receptor beta chains sequenced from one sample in a study of blood T cell repertoires in COVID-19. Profiling relied on immunoSEQ multiplex PCR, and the TCRdb table lists in-frame clones only, not all of them. The sample yields 200,000 to 250,000 clones, approximately 88% seen once. The sample was PBMCs or T cells enriched from blood (not recorded which). These receptors were taken from a woman aged 25 to 39 with acute COVID-19.

The chain joins TRBV5-1 to TRBJ2-3; D might be TRBD1 (5 bases). The V gene's germline CDR1 is SGHRS and CDR2 YFSETQ. The CDR3 runs 15 residues. Between the trimmed V and J ends, which lost 0 bases and 1 base, there was a span of 9 bases. The CDR3 nucleotides are TGCGCCAGCAGCTTGGTACAGGCTCGCACAGATACGCAGTATTTT. Translated, it gives CASSLVQARTDTQYF.

The genes are TRBV14 and TRBJ2-1, with a tentative D call TRBD1 (5 bases). The CDR3 extends over 15 amino acids. V gave up 0 bases and J gave up 1 base, with 7 bases separating them. Per germline, CDR1 SGHDN and CDR2 FVKESK. CDR3 nucleotide sequence: TGTGCCAGCAGCCAAGATGCAGGGTCCTACAATGAGCAGTTCTTC. Translating it yields CASSQDAGSYNEQFF.

This rearrangement joins TRBV7-9 to TRBJ1-6; D unclear. CDR1 is SEHNR and CDR2 is FQNEAQ in the germline V gene (reference sequence). With 9 bases removed from V and 12 bases from J, the gap between germline ends came to 9 bases. The CDR3 spans 10 residues. The CDR3 loop reads CASGGQPLHF. CDR3 in DNA: TGTGCCAGTGGCGGCCAACCCCTCCACTTT.

The rearrangement uses TRBV3-1 (or the pseudogene TRBV3-2) and TRBJ2-7; 13 bases fit TRBD2. The CDR3 length is 16 residues. Germline values: CDR1 LGHDT, CDR2 YNNKEL (reference sequence). Trimming took 4 bases from V and 4 from J; bases not matched to a gene: 7. The CDR3 nucleotides are TGTGCCAGCAGCCTCTTGACTAGCGGGGGGTTTTACGAGCAGTACTTC. This translates into CASSLLTSGGFYEQYF.

The rearrangement links TRBV10-3 to TRBJ2-4, with TRBD2 matching 11 bases. V trimming: 0 bases; J trimming: 8 bases; junction bases outside the gene matches: 9. This CDR3 comprises 17 residues. Germline CDR1 ENHRY, CDR2 SYGVKD. The CDR3 DNA is TGTGCCATCAGTGAGTCGAGTAGCGGGGGGGCCGGGTACATTCAGTACTTC. Protein product: CAISESSSGGAGYIQYF.

The gene calls are TRBV6-6 and TRBJ2-5; 8 bases are a match to TRBD2. V gave up 6 bases and J gave up 2 bases; unmatched junction bases: 14. There are 17 residues in the CDR3. The germline V gene has CDR1 MNHNY and CDR2 SVGAGI (reference sequence). CDR3 in amino acids: CASSRYSRGGLQETQYF. For the CDR3, the DNA is TGTGCCAGCAGCCGATACTCGCGCGGGGGGCTTCAAGAGACCCAGTACTTC.

This clone occurred a few times. The V gene is TRBV19, the J gene TRBJ1-1; 9 nucleotides line up with TRBD1. Losses at the gene ends were 3 bases for V and 13 bases for J; bases not matched to a gene: 6. CDR1 and CDR2 (germline): LNHDA, SQIVND (reference sequence). This CDR3 is built from 12 residues. The CDR3 sequence: CASSIGGQGGFF. The CDR3 DNA sequence: TGTGCCAGTAGTATCGGGGGACAGGGAGGTTTCTTT.

The chain recombines TRBV29-1 with TRBJ2-1, with TRBD2 as a possible D gene (6 bases). V shed 6 bases and J shed 4 bases, with 19 bases lying between them. There are 15 residues in the CDR3. The germline V gene encodes CDR1 SQVTM and CDR2 ANQGSEA. CDR3: CSVQVRLVTYNEQFF. The DNA for the CDR3 is TGCAGCGTCCAAGTTAGACTAGTAACATACAATGAGCAGTTCTTC.

J is TRBJ2-1 and V is TRBV7-6; a weak D match, TRBD2 (7 bases). The CDR3 sequence is 18 residues long. The germline CDR1 and CDR2 sequences are SGHVS and FNYEAQ. The V and J ends lost 4 bases and 4 bases respectively, with 23 bases between them. CDR3 DNA sequence: TGTGCCAGCAGCTCTCCCTTTATTCGGGGGGCGGATTACAATGAGCAGTTCTTC. Translation: CASSSPFIRGADYNEQFF.

The chain employs TRBV27 and TRBJ1-6; no clear D. CDR1 MNHEY and CDR2 SMNVEV come from the germline V gene (reference sequence). The CDR3 totals 14 residues. Trimming removed 5 bases from V and 4 bases from J, with 9 bases in between. CDR3 amino acids: CASSPVLYNSPLHF. The CDR3 DNA reads as TGTGCCAGCAGTCCGGTACTATATAATTCACCCCTCCACTTT.

This chain links TRBV4-3 with TRBJ2-2, with TRBD2 as a possible D gene (5 bases). Trimming left V 1 base short and J 5 bases short, with 11 bases between. This CDR3 spans 15 amino acids. Germline V gene data show CDR1 as LGHNA and CDR2 as YSLEER. CDR3 in DNA: TGCGCCAGCAGCCAAGCTAGAGCGGTAACCGGGGAGCTGTTTTTT. Protein sequence: CASSQARAVTGELFF.

This sequence joins TRBV19 and TRBJ1-5; tentative D call: TRBD1 (6 bases). The CDR3 is made up of 17 amino acids. V lost 1 base and J lost 1, with 14 bases in between. The germline gives CDR1 LNHDA, CDR2 SQIVND (reference sequence). The chain's CDR3 is CASSIGRQEMSNQPQHF. The DNA for the CDR3 is TGTGCCAGTAGTATAGGCCGACAGGAGATGAGCAATCAGCCCCAGCATTTT.

The genes are TRBV9 and TRBJ1-1; no firm D call. CDR3 length: 14 residues. The ends were cut back, 4 bases at V and 0 bases at J, with 10 bases in the middle. Germline V CDR1 and CDR2: SGDLS, YYNGEE. The CDR3: CASSINSMNTEAFF. The CDR3 nucleotides read TGTGCCAGCAGCATAAACAGCATGAACACTGAAGCTTTCTTT.

This chain joins TRBV5-1 and TRBJ1-1; D unclear. CDR3 length: 14 amino acids. The germline V gene encodes CDR1 SGHRS and CDR2 YFSETQ. The germline V and J ends were trimmed by 1 base and 1 base, with 8 bases remaining between them. Written as DNA, the CDR3 is TGCGCCAGCAGCTTGCTACAGACGAACACTGAAGCTTTCTTT. It codes for CASSLLQTNTEAFF.

V gene TRBV9 combines with J gene TRBJ1-1; D is undetermined. Germline V lookup: CDR1 SGDLS, CDR2 YYNGEE. This CDR3 contains 14 residues. V dropped 1 base and J dropped 6 bases, with 13 bases sitting between them. This chain's CDR3 is CASSVTALGAEAFF. The CDR3 region has the DNA TGTGCCAGCAGCGTAACGGCCTTAGGAGCTGAAGCTTTCTTT.

The V call is TRBV7-9, the J call TRBJ1-3; TRBD1 matches at 7 bases. CDR1 and CDR2 (germline): SEHNR, FQNEAQ (reference sequence). This CDR3 has 16 amino acids. With 5 bases clipped from V and 2 bases from J, the junction kept 9 bases outside the gene matches. The CDR3 nucleotides read TGTGCCAGCAGCCCTGACGCGACAGGGCCTGGAAACACCATATATTTT. It encodes CASSPDATGPGNTIYF.

The chain has TRBV6-5 and TRBJ2-7; 7 nucleotides match TRBD2. The length of the CDR3 is 11 residues. J was trimmed by 6 bases and V by 11 bases; bases with no gene match: 7. Germline CDR1 is MNHEY and CDR2 is SVGAGI. CDR3: CAVRGFREQYF. CDR3 DNA: TGTGCCGTGCGGGGGTTTCGCGAGCAGTACTTC.

Here the CDR3 reads CASSRQGATNEKLFF. CDR3 sequence (DNA): TGTGCCAGTAGTAGACAGGGAGCGACTAATGAAAAACTGTTTTTT. The V and J genes are TRBV19 and TRBJ1-4; TRBD1 agrees at 7 bases. Trimming cost V 4 bases and J 2 bases; bases outside gene matches: 4. This CDR3 has 15 amino acids. In germline, CDR1 is LNHDA, CDR2 SQIVND (reference sequence). Based on the CDR3 plus reference TRBV19 and TRBJ1-4, the full variable domain is DGGITQSPKYLFRKEGQNVTLSCEQNLNHDAMYWYRQDPGQGLRLIYYSQIVNDFQKGDIAEGYSVSREKKESFPLTVTSAQKNPTAFYLCASSRQGATNEKLFFGSGTQLSVL.

This chain links TRBV30 with TRBJ1-2; D possibly corresponds to TRBD1 (6 bases). This CDR3 is built from 15 residues. Trimming cost V 1 base and J 4 bases, with 16 bases left between them. Germline CDR1 and CDR2: GTSNPN and SVGIG (reference sequence). CDR3 in amino acids: CAWSGPGQSSYGYTF. The CDR3 region has the DNA TGTGCCTGGAGTGGTCCCGGACAGTCTTCCTATGGCTACACCTTC.

This sequence joins TRBV25-1 and TRBJ1-2; unclear D gene. The CDR3 is made up of 13 amino acids. V was pared by 2 bases and J by 4 bases, with 8 bases between. Germline lookup yields CDR1 MGHDK and CDR2 SYGVNS. CDR3: CASSELSFYGYTF. In nucleotides, the CDR3 is TGTGCCAGCAGTGAACTCTCTTTCTATGGCTACACCTTC.

The V call is TRBV6-2 or TRBV6-3, the J call TRBJ1-1; D is possibly TRBD1 (6 bases). V was clipped by 6 bases and J by 1 base, with 12 bases between them. Germline loops: CDR1 MNHEY, CDR2 SVGEGT. The CDR3 totals 14 residues. CDR3 region: CASSPTGRNTEAFF. The CDR3 bases are TGTGCCAGCAGCCCAACAGGGAGGAACACTGAAGCTTTCTTT.